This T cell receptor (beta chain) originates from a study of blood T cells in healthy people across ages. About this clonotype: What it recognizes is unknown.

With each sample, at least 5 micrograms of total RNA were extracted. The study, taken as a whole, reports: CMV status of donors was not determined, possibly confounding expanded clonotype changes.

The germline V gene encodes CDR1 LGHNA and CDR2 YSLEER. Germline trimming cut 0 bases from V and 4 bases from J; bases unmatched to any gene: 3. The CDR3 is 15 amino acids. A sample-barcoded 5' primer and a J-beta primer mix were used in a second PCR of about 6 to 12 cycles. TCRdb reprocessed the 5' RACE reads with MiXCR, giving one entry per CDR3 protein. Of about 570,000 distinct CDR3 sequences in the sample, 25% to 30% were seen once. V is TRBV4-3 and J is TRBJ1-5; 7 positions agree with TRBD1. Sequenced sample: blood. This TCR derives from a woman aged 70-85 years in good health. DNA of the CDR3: TGCGCCAGCAGCCAAGATCGACAGGGTAATCAGCCCCAGCATTTT. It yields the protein CASSQDRQGNQPQHF.